The clone carrying this T cell receptor (beta chain) was seen once. Its specificity is unknown. Using immunoSEQ multiplex PCR, the repertoire was profiled, and TCRdb retains in-frame clones only, with some absent. The data contain 65,000 to 85,000 clones, roughly 84% of them singletons. The data belong to a study of graft-versus-host responses after intestinal transplantation. Study as a whole: Recipients underwent multivisceral, liver-intestinal, or isolated intestinal transplants. General study findings and limits: GvH clone levels peaked in circulation, and this peak was associated with early post-transplant HvG declines. Recipient marrow held GvH clones, some first seen in ileum or blood. High graft-versus-host to host-versus-graft clonal ratios were seen in allografts of patients with graft-donor T cell macrochimerism.

CDR1 SGHRS and CDR2 YFSETQ come from the germline V gene. Trimming stripped 3 bases from V and 8 bases from J, with 20 bases between. This CDR3 has 15 residues. The sequencing used unstimulated CD8+ T cells sorted from spleen or lymph node cells, collected before transplant. The sequence was obtained from a human donor who was the organ donor for an intestinal transplant. The gene calls are TRBV5-1 and TRBJ1-2, with D possibly being TRBD1 (6 bases). This CDR3 is CASSSGRTAPDGYTF. CDR3 coding DNA: TGCGCCAGCAGCTCCGGACGGACAGCTCCAGACGGCTACACCTTC.